The clone carrying this TCR beta chain was seen only a few times. This specimen belongs to a study of blood T cell repertoires in COVID-19. Per the original data handling: Reference gene primer amplification gave nucleated cell count estimates. The method was immunoSEQ multiplex PCR; TCRdb's version includes in-frame clones alone and lacks a portion of them. V and J calls and clone size are those listed in that table; D and trimming were worked out from the DNA. The data hold tens of thousands of clones, with around 74% observed a single time. The CDR3 is 14 residues long. The V segment lost 5 bases and the J segment 4 bases; nucleotides outside the gene matches: 7. From germline, CDR1 is SGHAT and CDR2 FQNNGV.

The V and J genes are TRBV11-2 and TRBJ1-1, with 7 bases lining up with TRBD1. Sequencing was done on a sample of peripheral blood. The clonotype originates from a woman aged 50 to 65 with active or convalescent COVID-19. The CDR3 spells CASSIDRVSTEAFF. The DNA of the CDR3 is TGTGCCAGCAGCATTGACAGGGTTAGCACTGAAGCTTTCTTT.